This T cell receptor beta chain appears in the sequencing data of a study of patients and donors after allogeneic stem cell transplantation. This clonotype was picked up a small number of times. This CDR3 has 15 amino acids. The germline V and J ends were trimmed by 5 bases and 5 bases, with 16 bases remaining between them. TCRdb itself ran the RT-PCR reads through MiXCR, one entry per CDR3 protein. The repertoire includes roughly 200,000 distinct CDR3 sequences, around 40% of them detected once, and 11% sits in the top ten. The specimen sequenced was blood, either unsorted or a sorted T cell fraction (not recorded which). This TCR was sampled from a human donor who was either an allogeneic HSCT recipient or a stem cell or donor lymphocyte infusion donor (not recorded which). It is not recorded whose cells these are; they may come from a transplant donor. The rearrangement uses TRBV12-3 or TRBV12-4 and TRBJ1-5, with a weak D call TRBD1 (5 bases). The CDR3 here is CASSRTGTTYQPQHF. CDR3 bases: TGTGCCAGCAGTCGGACCGGGACCACGTATCAGCCCCAGCATTTT.